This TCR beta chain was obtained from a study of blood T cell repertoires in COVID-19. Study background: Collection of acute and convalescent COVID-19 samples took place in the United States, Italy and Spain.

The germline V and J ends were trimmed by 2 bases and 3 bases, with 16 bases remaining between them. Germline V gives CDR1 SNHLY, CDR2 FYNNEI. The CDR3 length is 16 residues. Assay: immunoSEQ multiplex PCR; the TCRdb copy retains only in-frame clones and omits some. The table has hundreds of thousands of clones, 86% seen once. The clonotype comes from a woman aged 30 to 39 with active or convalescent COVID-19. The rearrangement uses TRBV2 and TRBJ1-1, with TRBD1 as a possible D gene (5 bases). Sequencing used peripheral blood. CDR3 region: CASSENEVSRDTEAFF. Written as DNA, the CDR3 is TGTGCCAGCAGTGAAAATGAGGTTTCCAGGGACACTGAAGCTTTCTTT.